This T cell receptor (beta chain) originates from a study of cytomegalovirus exposure and HLA in healthy donors (dated by TCRdb to 2016 to 2017). Regarding the research as a whole: An earlier analysis of roughly 500 of the donors reported 276 Gb of sequence data and 117 million unique TCR beta sequences obtained from about 200 million T cells. The T cell repertoires of under 700 subjects were profiled by immunosequencing and related to cytomegalovirus serostatus. Donor age, sex, ethnicity and CMV serostatus were compiled alongside the repertoire data. Genome-wide SNP genotypes for about 60% of the roughly 700 donors were used in a later genetic analysis, which treated that subset as a discovery cohort. In a later analysis, previously published TCR beta repertoires from fewer than 750 donors were re-analyzed and high-resolution HLA genotyping was added so that TCR occurrence patterns could be studied. An early release that covered some 640 HLA-typed donors contained around 300 gigabases of sequencing data and tens of millions of unique TCR sequences. Among the roughly 430 genotyped donors, approximately 81% belonged to the genetic ancestry cluster associated with self-reported Caucasian donors. The study aimed to test whether signatures of past pathogen exposure could be identified by cataloging public T cell receptors. To predict cytomegalovirus infection status, the study combined high-throughput TCR immunosequencing, statistical association of individual TCRs with disease status, and machine learning. Typing coverage varied by locus: roughly 629-640 donors for A, B, C, DRB1 and DQB1; 500 to 550 for DQA1; over 600 for DPA1; approximately 490 for DPB1. Class I and class II HLA loci were covered by the typing at four-digit resolution. All discovery cohort repertoires had been generated using a single sequencing platform. Roughly five DR-DQ haplotypes were handled as single units for association and clustering because linkage in the cohort was strong. An earlier analysis of about 600 of the donors used high-throughput TCR beta sequencing to judge whether each TCR beta V gene segment behaved as functional or pseudogenic. A separate validation cohort of roughly 110 different subjects was used in addition to the roughly 700-subject first cohort. On average, about 200,000 unique TCR beta nucleotide sequences were sequenced per donor among 350 to 400 genotyped donors of the cohort, with roughly 20% of those sequences being non-productive. Rather than drawing on any new phenotypic data, the later analysis identified candidate immune exposures from TCR beta sequences and the way those sequences occurred across donors. What the work shows at the level of the full study, not this receptor alone: In a later analysis, TCR association rates were found to vary across HLA loci, with the most associated TCRs seen for DRB1 alleles and the fewest for HLA-C alleles. A later analysis associated 16,951 TCR beta sequences with specific HLA alleles at a false discovery rate of 0.05. Cytomegalovirus status was reported to be diagnosed by the classifier with high specificity and sensitivity in both the original and validation cohorts. According to a later analysis, most CMV-associated TCR beta chains appeared to be HLA-restricted, and the HLA associations seemed to be driven largely by CMV exposure. According to a later genetic analysis, donors in an Asian-associated ancestry cluster had fewer N-insertions in productive TCRs than the roughly 670-donor mean. A further reported finding was that TCR beta sequences accurately predicted the HLA-A and HLA-B alleles for most subjects in the first cohort. A few of the identified cytomegalovirus-associated TCR beta chains were confirmed in vitro to be specific for cytomegalovirus antigens. Immune exposure information for the cohort was limited to CMV serostatus. Broadly in line with IMGT annotations, most TCR beta V segments showed up in productive rearrangements about 87% or about 30% of the time in an earlier analysis of around 600 of the donors. According to the authors, the approach could potentially be generalized to other disease states and immunological phenotypes. While some public TCRs were present in many individuals, most TCR sequences turned up only very rarely across donors. Some IMGT-functional V segments, including TRBV6-2 and TRBV6-3, could not be distinguished by the 87-base-pair reads and were therefore excluded. The study gave a list of under 200 TCR beta chains associated with cytomegalovirus. Strong co-occurrence of HLA alleles, especially DR and DQ, made assigning TCR associations to individual alleles difficult. According to a later analysis, parvovirus B19, influenza, CMV and Epstein-Barr virus appeared linked to several top co-occurrence clusters. A cluster of highly shared sequence variants was judged likely to be a technical artifact of the sequencing pipeline. Presence/absence analyses assumed roughly uniform sequencing depth across donors, an assumption that may not hold. Because some donors lacked HLA typing at each locus, the association tests relied only on the typed subset. Linkage disequilibrium might explain the correlated functional status among segregating V segments, but an unknown experimental factor could not be ruled out. Because counts were too low, approximately 18 rarely observed V segments, including chromosome 9 orphons, were excluded from the earlier analysis of a few hundred of the donors. A later genetic analysis associated a missense DCLRE1C variant with V-gene and J-gene trimming of TCR beta chains, and an independent cohort replicated the association. This cohort had only TCR beta chains sequenced, and the lack of alpha or paired-chain data limited which features could be detected. In a later analysis, HLA-associated TCR beta chains showed more clonal expansion and lower generation probabilities than non-associated chains that were equally common.

The germline ends are 10 bases apart after V is trimmed by 7 bases and J by 15 bases. The CDR1 and CDR2 encoded by the germline V gene are LGHNT and FRNRAP. The CDR3 contains 9 residues, cysteine and phenylalanine counted. Here the CDR3 DNA is all that survives: 27 bases in frame from base 1. Comment on this clone: It lacks a known antigen. One base away there is no much larger clone; base qualities are not given.

The cohort consisted of some 730 healthy bone marrow donors. At the time of sampling, all cohort members were nominally healthy, though unrecorded immune exposures were likely present. The donor tested CMV seropositive, placing the donor among the 290 or so seropositive members of the cohort. Every donor gave a peripheral blood sample, and the peripheral blood mononuclear cells from that sample were used for TCR beta sequencing. The Qiagen DNeasy Blood Extraction Kit was used to extract genomic DNA from the blood cell samples. Receptor libraries were prepared by the immunoSEQ multiplex PCR assay. A mixture of 60 forward primers for TCR Vbeta segments and 13 reverse primers for TCR Jbeta segments was used in the multiplex PCR. The CDR3 region of rearranged TCR beta genes was amplified from genomic DNA by a multiplex PCR assay. The amplified TCR beta libraries were sequenced on the Illumina HiSeq System as 87-base-pair reads. Turning to the authors' computational methods: Across the 670 or so repertoires, a later analysis counted 60 million to 90 million unique TCR beta chains, approximately 10 million of which were shared by at least two donors. A nearest-neighbor algorithm error-corrected the raw reads and collapsed the reads into unique sequences, merging closely related sequences to remove PCR and sequencing errors. Alignment of CDR3 sequences to IMGT reference sequences was used to assign V, D and J gene segments. Each retained sequence needed at least a six-nucleotide match to both a V gene segment and a J gene segment. Rearrangements were classified as productive when the CDR3 lacked stop codons and remained in frame with V and J, and all other rearrangements were classified as non-productive. CDR3 was defined by IMGT convention, running from the second conserved V-encoded cysteine to the conserved J-encoded phenylalanine. The earlier analysis of about 590 of the donors excluded sequences that lacked an unambiguous match to a single V gene segment. In an earlier analysis of several hundred of the donors, V segments were called functional above 56.7% productive rearrangements and were called segregating when the between-donor standard deviation exceeded 5%. A statistical classification framework was developed to diagnose cytomegalovirus status using the catalog of TCR beta chain sequences. In a later analysis, V and J genes were assigned by comparing TCR nucleotide sequences against IMGT/GENE-DB human TR gene sequences. A later analysis assigned CDR3 sequences and most-parsimonious VDJ recombination scenarios with the TCRdist pipeline. In a later analysis, each TCR beta chain was defined by its CDR3 amino acid sequence together with its V-gene family, and reads without a unique V-gene family were excluded. To address suspected cross-contamination and a sequencing artifact, a later analysis removed over 500 highly shared, low-generation-probability nucleotide sequences. A later analysis calculated a clonal expansion index for each public chain from normalized within-repertoire ranks of inferred template counts. In a later analysis, generation probabilities were computed with a VDJ recombination model fitted to out-of-frame rearrangements, and the resulting probabilities were checked against IGoR. In a later analysis, TCR-TCR, TCR-HLA and TCR-CMV co-occurrence was scored with hypergeometric tests, and a repertoire-size bias correction was applied to TCR pairs. To estimate false discovery rates, a later analysis permuted the HLA or CMV assignments 20 times. A later analysis grouped co-occurring TCRs with DBSCAN, adding TCRdist sequence similarity when clustering within HLA-allele-positive subsets. Repertoires with fewer than 30,000 or more than 120,000 public chains, plus five repertoires with anomalous nucleotide sharing, were excluded from co-occurrence clustering. TCRdb mirrors the immuneACCESS table, restricted to in-frame sequences. Some clones are absent from its copies; in checked studies, under half trace to an unresolved V gene, and the reason for the others is unknown. The V and J calls and clone size were taken over from that table, and D and trimming were inferred from the DNA. The sample table records roughly 180,000 clones; around 80% of these occur just once. The top ten clonotypes cover 1.3% to 1.5% of the sample.

This sequence originates from a girl under 18 in good health and CMV-seropositive. The material sequenced was PBMCs. The sequence is built from TRBV12-5 and TRBJ2-1, with the D gene call left open. The CDR3 reads as follows: CASALPPFF. The nucleotides read TGTGCTAGTGCCCTCCCCCCGTTCTTC.